This T cell receptor (beta chain) stems from a study of Ad26.COV2.S vaccination and SARS-CoV-2 variants. V was cut by 7 bases and J by 13 bases, with 19 bases left in between. The CDR3 spans 13 residues. CDR1 MNHEY and CDR2 SVGAGI come from the germline V gene. Treatment here: about 20 received Ad26.COV2.S at low or high dose, single or two shots; about 5 received placebo; per-sample allocation not given. After the first vaccine or placebo injection, samples were drawn on day 63. Boston hosted the donor, who was an adult aged 18-55 years. The method was immunoSEQ multiplex PCR; TCRdb's version includes in-frame clones alone and lacks a portion of them. This sample carries over 200,000 clones, 88% of them seen once, and the ten largest clones take roughly 10%.

V and J are TRBV6-5 and TRBJ1-4; the D is unclear. Sample: peripheral blood, taken in a trial of Ad26.COV2.S vaccine versus placebo. The TCR sequence derives from a person aged 18-60 years who received the Ad26.COV2.S COVID-19 vaccine or a placebo. Here the CDR3 reads CASTPVDSSLLFF. The CDR3 nucleotides read TGTGCCAGCACCCCCGTGGATAGTTCCCTACTGTTTTTT.